Below, one TCR beta chain is given with its context. Germline V lookup: CDR1 SQVTM, CDR2 ANQGSEA. The CDR3 runs 13 residues. Trimming stripped 2 bases from V and 8 bases from J, with 14 bases between. This record belongs to a study of blood T cell repertoires in COVID-19. Across the study: Spain, Italy and the United States supplied samples that represented acute and convalescent COVID-19.

Sequencing was performed with immunoSEQ multiplex PCR; in TCRdb, only in-frame clones are kept and a portion is missing. The table lists just under 300,000 clones, approximately 86% of them singletons. Sample: peripheral blood. This chain uses TRBV29-1 with TRBJ2-3; unclear D gene. This TCR came from a man in his 70s with acute or convalescent COVID-19. The CDR3 DNA sequence: TGCAGCGTTGAAACCGGAGATATGGGTACGCAGTATTTT. It specifies CSVETGDMGTQYF.